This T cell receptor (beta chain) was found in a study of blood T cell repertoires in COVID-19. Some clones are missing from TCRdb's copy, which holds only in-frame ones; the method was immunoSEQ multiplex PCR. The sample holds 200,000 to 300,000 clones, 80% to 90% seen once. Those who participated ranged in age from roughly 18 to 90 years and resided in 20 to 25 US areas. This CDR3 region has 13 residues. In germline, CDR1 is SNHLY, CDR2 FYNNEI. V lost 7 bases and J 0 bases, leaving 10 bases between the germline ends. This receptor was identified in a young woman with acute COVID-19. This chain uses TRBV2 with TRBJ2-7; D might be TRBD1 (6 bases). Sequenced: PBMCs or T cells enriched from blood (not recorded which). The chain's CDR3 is CASTADSSYEQYF. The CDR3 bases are TGTGCCAGCACGGCGGACAGCTCCTACGAGCAGTACTTC.